What follows is one T cell receptor beta chain and its context. Its antigen remains unidentified. CDR1 SGHRS and CDR2 YFSETQ come from the germline V gene. Between the trimmed V and J ends, which lost 0 bases and 0 bases, there was a span of 9 bases. The CDR3 runs to 15 residues. This sample is part of a study of blood T cells in healthy people across ages. Broader study findings: Percentage of naive T cells showed a strong correlation with TCR beta diversity. Observed TCR beta diversity per million T cells went down as age went up. This fall followed a roughly linear course with age. PBMCs were not sorted, which prevented a conclusive comparison of naive versus antigen-experienced cells.

Primers used in a second PCR of about 7 to 12 cycles were a sample-barcoded 5' primer and a J-beta primer mix. The study obtained at least 2.5 million CDR3-containing paired-end reads from every sample. TCRdb called the 5' RACE reads again in MiXCR, with one record for every CDR3 protein. The data show about 680,000 distinct CDR3 sequences, with roughly 50% seen just once and under 35% held by the top ten. This chain uses TRBV5-1 with TRBJ1-2; D call uncertain. Sequencing was done on a sample of blood. The receptor's source is a woman aged 60 to 75 in good health. The CDR3 loop reads CASSLDTVSNYGYTF. For the CDR3, the DNA is TGCGCCAGCAGCTTGGATACGGTTTCTAACTATGGCTACACCTTC.